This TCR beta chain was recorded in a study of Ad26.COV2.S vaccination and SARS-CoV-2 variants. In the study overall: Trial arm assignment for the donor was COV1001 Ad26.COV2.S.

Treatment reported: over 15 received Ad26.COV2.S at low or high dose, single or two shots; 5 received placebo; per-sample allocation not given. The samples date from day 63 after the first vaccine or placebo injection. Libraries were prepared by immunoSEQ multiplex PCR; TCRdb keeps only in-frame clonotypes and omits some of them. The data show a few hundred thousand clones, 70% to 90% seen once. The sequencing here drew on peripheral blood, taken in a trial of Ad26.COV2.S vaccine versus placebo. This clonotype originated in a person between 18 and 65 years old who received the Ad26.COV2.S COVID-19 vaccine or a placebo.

The CDR3 region is CASSEGGGKFKAFF. CDR3 DNA sequence: TGTGCCAGCAGTGAAGGCGGGGGAAAATTTAAAGCTTTCTTT. The rearrangement joins TRBV6-1 to TRBJ1-1, with a tentative D call TRBD1 (5 bases). Germline CDR1 MNHNS, CDR2 SASEGT. The CDR3 covers 14 residues. Trimming stripped 1 base from V and 9 bases from J, with 15 bases between.